Listed below are T cell receptor beta chains from one sample, sequenced in a study of shared clonotypes between healthy human individuals. Assay: immunoSEQ multiplex PCR; the TCRdb copy retains only in-frame clones and omits some. Among 2 million to 2.5 million clones listed, 92% were seen once. The sample taken for sequencing was naive CD4+ T cells from PBMCs. These receptor sequences come from a man aged 18 to 29 in good health. Some clones in this sample may be carry-over from other donors' samples. Each CDR3 is given with its conserved first and last residue. The order of the fields is clone size, V gene, J gene, CDR3 protein. Not all rows give a size; the values are once, few, many and, for expanded clones, a class.

>NA|TRBV11-2|TRBJ2-3
CASSSSAGTSGRTDTQYF
>NA|TRBV5-1|TRBJ1-2
CASSFGQGANYGYTF
>NA|TRBV29-1|TRBJ2-3
CSVRTDRTDTQYF
>NA|TRBV10-2|TRBJ1-1
CASKNPSNTEAFF
>once|TRBV10-3|TRBJ1-2
CAIKVGTGDYGYTF
>once|TRBV5-6|TRBJ2-5
CASSLLAGGPRETQYF
>once|TRBV7-9|TRBJ1-1
CASSLDWGWGRDSAFF
>NA|TRBV5-1|TRBJ2-5
CASLTDGGETQYF
>NA|TRBV27|TRBJ2-1
CASSLRLAGGNEQFF
>NA|TRBV28|TRBJ2-4
CASSSSTRLAKNIQYF
>NA|TRBV18|TRBJ2-7
CASSPGVLGGASYEQYF
>NA|TRBV5-1|TRBJ1-1
CASSSLPNTEAFF
>NA|TRBV6-6|TRBJ2-2
CAVEVPNTGELFF
>NA|TRBV6-6|TRBJ1-4
CASNRGGVREKLFF
>NA|TRBV5-1|TRBJ2-2
CASSLARPPNTGELFF
>NA|TRBV7-3|TRBJ2-2
CASSFGRENTGELFF
>NA|TRBV9|TRBJ2-3
CASSPYARLSTDTQYF
>NA|TRBV6-1|TRBJ2-7
CASEGAYEQYF
>NA|TRBV7-8|TRBJ1-5
CASSQGRVVQPQHF
>NA|TRBV7-9|TRBJ2-7
CASSPRTGGYEQYF
>NA|TRBV20-1|TRBJ2-7
CSAPVGSEQYF
>NA|TRBV5-6|TRBJ1-2
CASSIREHGYTF
>NA|TRBV5-1|TRBJ2-4
CASSEIVSGRSLAKNIQYF
>NA|TRBV10-1|TRBJ2-3
CASSGASVTDTQYF
>NA|TRBV5-6|TRBJ1-4
CASRTKLFF
>once|TRBV4-1|TRBJ1-6
CASSQGPGRKDPPLHF
>NA|TRBV21-1|TRBJ2-2
CASSGRQGKDTGELFF
>NA|TRBV28|TRBJ2-2
CASSSPGLAGANTGELFF